This T cell receptor (beta chain) was sequenced for a study of blood T cell repertoires in COVID-19. For the study at large: T cells, B-cell-depleted T cells, or PBMCs provided the cDNA or gDNA that served as material.

Germline CDR1 is MNHEY and CDR2 is SVGEGT. The CDR3 totals 14 residues. The V gene end was trimmed by 2 bases and the J gene end by 3 bases; junction bases not matched to a gene: 2. Authors' methods: Nucleated cell number was recorded as an estimate derived from reference gene primer amplification. Clones were read by immunoSEQ multiplex PCR, and TCRdb kept only the in-frame ones, dropping some. That table gives V, J and clone size, and the DNA gave D and trimming. The sample lists 250,000 to 350,000 clones; 85% to 90% were seen once. This study enrolled people aged roughly 18 to 90 from under 25 US geographic areas. Grouping used clinical history reported by participants in a survey and questionnaire.

The TCR sequence derives from a woman aged 18 to 35 with acute COVID-19. The rearrangement uses TRBV6-2 or TRBV6-3 and TRBJ2-7, with 9 bases lining up with TRBD1. The sequenced sample was PBMCs or T cells enriched from blood (not recorded which). CDR3 sequence reads: CASSYDRGDYEQYF. CDR3 in DNA: TGTGCCAGCAGTTACGACAGGGGGGACTACGAGCAGTACTTC.